The entry below gives a single TCR beta chain sequence along with its context. The data are from a study of CD8 T cells in Susac syndrome. TEMRA cells were FACS-enriched, unlike CD8+ and CD4+ T cells, which were negatively isolated. Random hexamers were used to reverse transcribe the RNA input (roughly 0.5 to 1 ug). TCRdb redid the calling of the immunoSEQ multiplex PCR reads with MiXCR, one entry per CDR3 protein. The data show roughly 180,000 distinct CDR3 sequences, over 90% seen once. The CDR3 covers 15 residues. V dropped 5 bases and J dropped 7; count of bases not matched to a gene: 10. Looked up from germline, CDR1 is MNHEY and CDR2 is SVGEGT.

The sample consisted of CD4+ T cells from PBMCs. This clonotype was sampled from a human donor with Susac syndrome. The V call is TRBV6-2 or TRBV6-3, the J call TRBJ2-1; TRBD2 matches 8 bases. CDR3 protein: CASSRIAGSGNEQFF. CDR3 nucleotides: TGTGCCAGCAGTCGAATAGCGGGAAGTGGGAATGAGCAGTTCTTC.